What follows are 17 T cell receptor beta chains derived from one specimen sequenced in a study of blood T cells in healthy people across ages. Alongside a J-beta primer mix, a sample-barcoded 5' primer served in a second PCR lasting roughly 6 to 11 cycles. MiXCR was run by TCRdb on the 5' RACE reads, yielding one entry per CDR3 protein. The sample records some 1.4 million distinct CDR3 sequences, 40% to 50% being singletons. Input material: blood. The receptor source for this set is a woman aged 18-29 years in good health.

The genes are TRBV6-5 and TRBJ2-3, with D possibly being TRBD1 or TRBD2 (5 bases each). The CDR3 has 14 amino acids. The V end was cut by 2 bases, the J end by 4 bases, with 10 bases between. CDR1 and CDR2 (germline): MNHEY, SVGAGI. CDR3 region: CASSYLGAPDTQYF. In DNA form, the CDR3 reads TGTGCCAGCAGTTACCTCGGGGCCCCAGATACGCAGTATTTT.

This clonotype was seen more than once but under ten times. CDR3 sequence reads: CASSQEQGGETQYF. DNA of the CDR3: TGCGCCAGCAGCCAAGAGCAGGGCGGGGAGACCCAGTACTTC. The J gene is TRBJ2-5, the V gene TRBV4-1; D may be TRBD1 or TRBD2 (5 bases each). Germline V gene data show CDR1 as MGHRA and CDR2 as YSYEKL. With 0 bases removed from V and 5 bases from J, the gap between germline ends came to 10 bases. The CDR3 extends over 14 amino acids.

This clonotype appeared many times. The CDR3 protein is CASAAAQGYNEQFF. CDR3 DNA: TGTGCTAGTGCCGCCGCCCAGGGGTACAATGAGCAGTTCTTC. This sequence joins TRBV12-5 and TRBJ2-1; D is perhaps TRBD1 (6 bases). Germline assignment: CDR1 LGHNT and CDR2 FRNRAP. The length of the CDR3 is 14 residues. V shed 7 bases and J shed 4 bases, with 14 bases lying between them.

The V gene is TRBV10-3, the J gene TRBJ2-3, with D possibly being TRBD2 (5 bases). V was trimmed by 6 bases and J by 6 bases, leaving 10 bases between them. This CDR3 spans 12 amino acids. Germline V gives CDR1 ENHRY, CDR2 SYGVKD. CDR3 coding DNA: TGTGCCATCAGGGGAGTCGGGGATACGCAGTATTTT. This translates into CAIRGVGDTQYF.

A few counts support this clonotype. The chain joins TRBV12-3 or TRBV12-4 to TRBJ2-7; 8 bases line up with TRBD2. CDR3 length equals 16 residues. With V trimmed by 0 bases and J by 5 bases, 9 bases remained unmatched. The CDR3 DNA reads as TGTGCCAGCAGTTTAGCGATTGGAGCGGGAGAAGACGAGCAGTACTTC. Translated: CASSLAIGAGEDEQYF.

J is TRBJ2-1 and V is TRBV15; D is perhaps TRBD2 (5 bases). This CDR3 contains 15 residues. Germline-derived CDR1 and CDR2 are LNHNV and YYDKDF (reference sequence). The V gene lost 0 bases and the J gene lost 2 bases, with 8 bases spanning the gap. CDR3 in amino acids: CATSRDRGTYNEQFF. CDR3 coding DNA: TGTGCCACCAGCAGAGATCGGGGAACCTACAATGAGCAGTTCTTC.

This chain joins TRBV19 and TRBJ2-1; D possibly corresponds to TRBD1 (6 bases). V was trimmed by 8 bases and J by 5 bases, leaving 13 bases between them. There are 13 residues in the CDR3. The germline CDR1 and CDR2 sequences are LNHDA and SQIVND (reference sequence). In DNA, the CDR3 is TGTGCCAGTCAGGGGCAGGATCACAATGAGCAGTTCTTC. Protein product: CASQGQDHNEQFF.

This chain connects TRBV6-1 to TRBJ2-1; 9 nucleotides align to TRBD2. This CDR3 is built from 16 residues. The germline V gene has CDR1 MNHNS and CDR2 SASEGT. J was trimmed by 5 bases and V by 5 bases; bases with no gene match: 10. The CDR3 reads CASSFPGLAYDNEQFF. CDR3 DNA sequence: TGTGCCAGCAGTTTCCCGGGACTAGCCTATGACAATGAGCAGTTCTTC.

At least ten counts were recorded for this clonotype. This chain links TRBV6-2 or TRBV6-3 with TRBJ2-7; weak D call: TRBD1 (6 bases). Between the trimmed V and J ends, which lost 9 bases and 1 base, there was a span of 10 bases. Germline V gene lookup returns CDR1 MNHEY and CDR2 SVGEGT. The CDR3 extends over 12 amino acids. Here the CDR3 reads CASGQLSYEQYF. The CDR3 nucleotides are TGTGCCAGTGGACAGCTTTCCTACGAGCAGTACTTC.

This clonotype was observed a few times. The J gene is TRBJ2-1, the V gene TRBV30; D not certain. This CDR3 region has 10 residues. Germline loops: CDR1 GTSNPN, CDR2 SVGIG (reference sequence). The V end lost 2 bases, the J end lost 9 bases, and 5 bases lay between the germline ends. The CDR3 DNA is TGTGCCTGGAGTCCGGGTGAGCAGTTCTTC. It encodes CAWSPGEQFF.

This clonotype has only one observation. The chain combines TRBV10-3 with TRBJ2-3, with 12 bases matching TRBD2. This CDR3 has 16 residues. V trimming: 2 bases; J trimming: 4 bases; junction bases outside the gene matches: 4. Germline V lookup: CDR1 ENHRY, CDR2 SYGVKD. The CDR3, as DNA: TGTGCCATCAGTGAGAGACTAGCGGGGGCATCAGATACGCAGTATTTT. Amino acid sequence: CAISERLAGASDTQYF.

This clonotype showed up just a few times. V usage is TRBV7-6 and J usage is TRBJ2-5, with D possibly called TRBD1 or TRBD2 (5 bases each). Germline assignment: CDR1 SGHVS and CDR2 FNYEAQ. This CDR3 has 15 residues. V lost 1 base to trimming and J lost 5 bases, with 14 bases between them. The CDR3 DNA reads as TGTGCCAGCAGCTTAGTGCCGGGGCCTGAGGAGACCCAGTACTTC. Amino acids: CASSLVPGPEETQYF.

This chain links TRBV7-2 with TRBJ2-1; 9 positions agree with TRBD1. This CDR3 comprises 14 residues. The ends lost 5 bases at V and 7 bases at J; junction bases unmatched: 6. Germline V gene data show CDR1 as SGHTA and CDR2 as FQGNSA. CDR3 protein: CASSHDRGVNEQFF. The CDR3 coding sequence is TGTGCCAGCAGCCATGACAGGGGGGTAAATGAGCAGTTCTTC.

The chain's CDR3 is CSVSGNTGELFF. The CDR3 region has the DNA TGCAGTGTTAGCGGGAACACCGGGGAGCTGTTTTTT. This chain links TRBV20-1 with TRBJ2-2; TRBD2 is a possible D gene (6 bases). There are 12 residues in the CDR3. V shed 7 bases and J shed 1 base, with 7 bases lying between them. Germline-derived CDR1 and CDR2 are DFQATT and SNEGSKA (reference sequence).

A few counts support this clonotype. CDR3 nucleotides: TGTGCCATCAGTGACGTAGGGTACGAGCAGTACTTC. Protein sequence: CAISDVGYEQYF. V is TRBV10-3 and J is TRBJ2-7; no firm D call. The CDR3 loop spans 12 amino acids. Germline V gene sequence: CDR1 ENHRY, CDR2 SYGVKD. V was trimmed by 3 bases and J by 4 bases, leaving 7 bases between them.

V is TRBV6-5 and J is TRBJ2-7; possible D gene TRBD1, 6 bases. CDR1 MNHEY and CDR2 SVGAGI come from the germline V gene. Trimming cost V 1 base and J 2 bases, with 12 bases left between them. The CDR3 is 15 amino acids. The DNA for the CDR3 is TGTGCCAGCAGTTACTTCCGGACAGCTACCTACGAGCAGTACTTC. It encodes CASSYFRTATYEQYF.

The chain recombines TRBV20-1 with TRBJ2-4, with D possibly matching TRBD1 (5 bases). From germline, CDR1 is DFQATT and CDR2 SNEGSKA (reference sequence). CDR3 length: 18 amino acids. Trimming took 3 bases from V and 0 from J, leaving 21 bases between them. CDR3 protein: CSASQGLSLPVAKNIQYF. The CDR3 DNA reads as TGCAGTGCTAGTCAGGGCTTAAGTTTACCAGTAGCCAAAAACATTCAGTACTTC.